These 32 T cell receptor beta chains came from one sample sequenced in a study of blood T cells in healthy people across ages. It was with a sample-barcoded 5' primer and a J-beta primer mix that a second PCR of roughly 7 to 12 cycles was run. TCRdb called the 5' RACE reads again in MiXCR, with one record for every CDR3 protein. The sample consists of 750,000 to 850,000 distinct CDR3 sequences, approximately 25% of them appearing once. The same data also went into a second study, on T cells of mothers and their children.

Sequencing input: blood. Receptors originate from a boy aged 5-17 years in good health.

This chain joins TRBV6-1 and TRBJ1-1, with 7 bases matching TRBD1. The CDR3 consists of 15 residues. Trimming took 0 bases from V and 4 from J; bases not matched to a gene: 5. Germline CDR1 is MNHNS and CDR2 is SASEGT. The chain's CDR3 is CASSEASAGGTEAFF. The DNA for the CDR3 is TGTGCCAGCAGTGAAGCTAGCGCAGGGGGCACTGAAGCTTTCTTT.

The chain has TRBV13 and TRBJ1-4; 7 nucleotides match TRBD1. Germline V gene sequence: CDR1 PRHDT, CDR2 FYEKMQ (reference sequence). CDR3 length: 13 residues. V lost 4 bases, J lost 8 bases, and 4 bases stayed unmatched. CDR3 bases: TGTGCCAGCAGCTCGGGACAGACGGAAAAACTGTTTTTT. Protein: CASSSGQTEKLFF.

CDR3 bases: TGCGCCAGCAGCCACTTAGGCATGGTAGCGGGAGGGCCTACAGATACGCAGTATTTT. Amino acids: CASSHLGMVAGGPTDTQYF. This sequence joins TRBV4-3 and TRBJ2-3, with 11 bases matching TRBD2. The CDR3 sequence is 19 residues long. Germline V CDR1 and CDR2: LGHNA, YSLEER. J lost 3 bases, V lost 3 bases, and 14 bases had no gene match.

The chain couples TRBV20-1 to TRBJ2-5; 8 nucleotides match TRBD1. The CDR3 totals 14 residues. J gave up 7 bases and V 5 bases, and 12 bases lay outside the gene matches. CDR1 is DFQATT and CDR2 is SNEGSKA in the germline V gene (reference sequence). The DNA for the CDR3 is TGCAGTGCTCCCCTCGGACAGGGAAGAGGGACCCAGTACTTC. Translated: CSAPLGQGRGTQYF.

CDR3 sequence reads: CASSYSSEGEQYF. CDR3 DNA: TGTGCCAGCAGTTACTCGAGTGAGGGCGAGCAGTACTTC. V gene TRBV6-5 combines with J gene TRBJ2-7, with TRBD2 as a possible D gene (5 bases). V was trimmed by 0 bases and J by 6 bases, leaving 9 bases between them. The germline gives CDR1 MNHEY, CDR2 SVGAGI. The CDR3 length is 13 residues.

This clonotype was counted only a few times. The CDR3: CASSLTVYEQYF. CDR3 nucleotides: TGTGCCAGCAGTTTAACGGTCTACGAGCAGTACTTC. The rearrangement uses TRBV28 and TRBJ2-7; no reliable D call. Germline CDR1 and CDR2: MDHEN and SYDVKM. Trimming stripped 2 bases from V and 3 bases from J, with 5 bases between. The CDR3 extends over 12 amino acids.

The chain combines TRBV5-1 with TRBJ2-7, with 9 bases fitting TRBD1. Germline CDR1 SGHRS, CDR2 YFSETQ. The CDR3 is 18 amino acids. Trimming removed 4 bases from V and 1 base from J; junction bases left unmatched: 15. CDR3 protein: CASSMGTGRRVWSYEQYF. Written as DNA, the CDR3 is TGCGCCAGCAGCATGGGGACAGGGAGACGCGTATGGTCCTACGAGCAGTACTTC.

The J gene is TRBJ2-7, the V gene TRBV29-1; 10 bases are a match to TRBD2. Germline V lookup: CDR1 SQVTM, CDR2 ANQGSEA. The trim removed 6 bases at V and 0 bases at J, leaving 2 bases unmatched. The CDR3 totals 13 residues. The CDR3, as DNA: TGCAGCGTGACTAGCGGGCTCTCCTACGAGCAGTACTTC. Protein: CSVTSGLSYEQYF.

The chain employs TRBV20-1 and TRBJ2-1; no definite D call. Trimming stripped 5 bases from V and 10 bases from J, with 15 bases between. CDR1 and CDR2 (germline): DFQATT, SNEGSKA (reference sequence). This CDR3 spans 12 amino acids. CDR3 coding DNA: TGCAGTGCTCACCGGACCTTATCGGAGCAGTTCTTC. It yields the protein CSAHRTLSEQFF.

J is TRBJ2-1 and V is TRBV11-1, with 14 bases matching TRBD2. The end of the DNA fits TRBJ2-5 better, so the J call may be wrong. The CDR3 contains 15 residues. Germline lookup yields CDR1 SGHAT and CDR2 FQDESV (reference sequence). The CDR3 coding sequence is TGTGCCAGCAGCCGACTAGCGGGAGGGACAGAGACCCAGTACTTC. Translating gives CASSRLAGGTETQYF.

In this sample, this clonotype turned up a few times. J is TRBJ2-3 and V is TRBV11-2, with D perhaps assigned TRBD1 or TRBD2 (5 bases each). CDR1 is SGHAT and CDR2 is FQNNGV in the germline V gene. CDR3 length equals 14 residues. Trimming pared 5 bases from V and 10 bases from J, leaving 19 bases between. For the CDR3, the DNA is TGTGCCAGCAGCCCCGGTTTGGGGGAAGCATCGCAGTATTTT. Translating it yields CASSPGLGEASQYF.

CDR3 sequence: CASSPPLAVYYNEQFF. The CDR3, as DNA: TGTGCCAGCAGCCCCCCTCTAGCGGTCTATTACAATGAGCAGTTCTTC. This sequence joins TRBV7-9 and TRBJ2-1; the match to TRBD2 covers 7 bases. This CDR3 comprises 16 residues. The germline gives CDR1 SEHNR, CDR2 FQNEAQ (reference sequence). V lost 5 bases and J lost 4; bases outside the gene matches: 11.

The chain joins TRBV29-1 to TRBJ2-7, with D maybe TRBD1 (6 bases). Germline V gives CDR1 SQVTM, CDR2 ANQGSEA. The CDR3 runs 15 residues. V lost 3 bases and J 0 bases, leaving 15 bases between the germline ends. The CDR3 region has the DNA TGCAGCGTTGAGGGGGCGCAGGGCCACTCCTACGAGCAGTACTTC. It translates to CSVEGAQGHSYEQYF.

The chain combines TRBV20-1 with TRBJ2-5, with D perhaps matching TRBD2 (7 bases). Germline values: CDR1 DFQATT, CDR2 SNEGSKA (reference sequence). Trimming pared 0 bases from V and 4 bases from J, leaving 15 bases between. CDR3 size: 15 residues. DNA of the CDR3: TGCAGTGCTAGAGATACGGGGGGCTTATCAGAGACCCAGTACTTC. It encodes CSARDTGGLSETQYF.

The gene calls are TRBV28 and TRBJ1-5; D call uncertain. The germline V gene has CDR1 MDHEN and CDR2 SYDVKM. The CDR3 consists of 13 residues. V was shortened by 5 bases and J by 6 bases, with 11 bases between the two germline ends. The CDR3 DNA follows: TGTGCCAGCAGTCCCACTGTCGGTCAGCCCCAGCATTTT. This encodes CASSPTVGQPQHF.

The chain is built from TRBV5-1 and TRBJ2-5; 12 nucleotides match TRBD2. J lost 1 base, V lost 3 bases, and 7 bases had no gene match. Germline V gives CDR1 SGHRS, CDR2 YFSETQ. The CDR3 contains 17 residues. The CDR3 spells CASSSSPGLAGQETQYF. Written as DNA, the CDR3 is TGCGCCAGCAGCTCAAGCCCGGGACTAGCGGGCCAAGAGACCCAGTACTTC.

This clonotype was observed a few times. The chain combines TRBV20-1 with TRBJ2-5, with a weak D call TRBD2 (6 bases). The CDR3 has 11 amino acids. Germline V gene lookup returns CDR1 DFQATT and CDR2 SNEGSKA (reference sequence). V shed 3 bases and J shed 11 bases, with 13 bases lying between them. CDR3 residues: CSARRGTEQYF. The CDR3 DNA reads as TGCAGTGCTAGGCGGGGTACGGAGCAGTACTTC.

The DNA of the CDR3 is TGCAGTAGGACACAGGGGTCAGGCTACGAGCAGTACTTC. Amino acid sequence: CSRTQGSGYEQYF. The J gene is TRBJ2-7, the V gene TRBV20-1, with 7 bases lining up with TRBD1. Germline V gene sequence: CDR1 DFQATT, CDR2 SNEGSKA (reference sequence). The V segment lost 8 bases and the J segment 3 bases; nucleotides outside the gene matches: 10. CDR3 size: 13 residues.

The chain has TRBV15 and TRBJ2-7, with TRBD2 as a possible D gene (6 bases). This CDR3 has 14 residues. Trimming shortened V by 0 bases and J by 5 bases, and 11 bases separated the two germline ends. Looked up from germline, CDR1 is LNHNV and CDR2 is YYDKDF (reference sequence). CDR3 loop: CATSRDLWEDEQYF. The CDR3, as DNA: TGTGCCACCAGCAGAGATTTGTGGGAGGACGAGCAGTACTTC. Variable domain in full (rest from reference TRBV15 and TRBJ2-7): DAMVIQNPRYQVTQFGKPVTLSCSQTLNHNVMYWYQQKSSQAPKLLFHYYDKDFNNEADTPDNFQSRRPNTSFCFLDIRSPGLGDTAMYLCATSRDLWEDEQYFGPGTRLTVT.

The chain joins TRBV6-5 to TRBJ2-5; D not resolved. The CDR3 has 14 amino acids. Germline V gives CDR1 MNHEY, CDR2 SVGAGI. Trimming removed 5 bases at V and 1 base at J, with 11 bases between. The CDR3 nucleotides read TGTGCCAGCAGTCGAGATAACTCCCAAGAGACCCAGTACTTC. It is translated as CASSRDNSQETQYF.

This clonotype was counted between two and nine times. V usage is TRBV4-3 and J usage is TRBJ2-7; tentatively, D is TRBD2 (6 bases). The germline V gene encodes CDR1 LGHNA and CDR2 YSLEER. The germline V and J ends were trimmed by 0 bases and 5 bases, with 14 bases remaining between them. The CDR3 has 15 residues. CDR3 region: CASSQDVGGNHEQYF. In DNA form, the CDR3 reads TGCGCCAGCAGCCAAGATGTTGGCGGGAACCACGAGCAGTACTTC.

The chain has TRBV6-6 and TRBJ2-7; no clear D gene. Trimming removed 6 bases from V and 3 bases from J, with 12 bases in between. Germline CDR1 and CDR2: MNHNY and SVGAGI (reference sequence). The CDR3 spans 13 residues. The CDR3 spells CASRGIGSYEQYF. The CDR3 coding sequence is TGTGCCAGCAGGGGGATTGGCAGCTACGAGCAGTACTTC.

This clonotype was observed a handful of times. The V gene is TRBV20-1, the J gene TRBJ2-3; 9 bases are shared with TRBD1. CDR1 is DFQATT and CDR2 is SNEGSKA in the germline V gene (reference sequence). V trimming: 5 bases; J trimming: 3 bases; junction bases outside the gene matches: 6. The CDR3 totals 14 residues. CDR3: CSAVGTGRTDTQYF. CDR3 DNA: TGCAGTGCTGTGGGGACAGGGAGGACAGATACGCAGTATTTT.

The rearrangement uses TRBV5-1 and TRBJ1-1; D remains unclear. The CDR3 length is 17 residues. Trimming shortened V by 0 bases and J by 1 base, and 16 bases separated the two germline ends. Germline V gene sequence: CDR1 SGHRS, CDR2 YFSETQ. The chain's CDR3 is CASSLDWAGTQNTEAFF. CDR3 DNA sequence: TGCGCCAGCAGCTTGGATTGGGCGGGTACACAGAACACTGAAGCTTTCTTT. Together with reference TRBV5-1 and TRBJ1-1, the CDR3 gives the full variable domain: KAGVTQTPRYLIKTRGQQVTLSCSPISGHRSVSWYQQTPGQGLQFLFEYFSETQRNKGNFPGRFSGRQFSNSRSEMNVSTLELGDSALYLCASSLDWAGTQNTEAFFGQGTRLTVV.

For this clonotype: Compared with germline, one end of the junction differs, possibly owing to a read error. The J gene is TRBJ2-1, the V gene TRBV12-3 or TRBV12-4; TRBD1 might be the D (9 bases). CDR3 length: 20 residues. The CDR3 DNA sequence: TGTGCCAGCAACCCGAGCCGAGGGACAGGGAAGCGGGAGCCCTACGATGAGCAGTTCTTC. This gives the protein CASNPSRGTGKREPYDEQFF.

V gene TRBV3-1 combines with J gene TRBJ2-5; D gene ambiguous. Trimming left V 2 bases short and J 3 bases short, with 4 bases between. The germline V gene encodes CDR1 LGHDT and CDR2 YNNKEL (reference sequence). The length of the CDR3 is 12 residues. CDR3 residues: CASSQIEETQYF. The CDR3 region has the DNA TGTGCCAGCAGCCAAATCGAAGAGACCCAGTACTTC.

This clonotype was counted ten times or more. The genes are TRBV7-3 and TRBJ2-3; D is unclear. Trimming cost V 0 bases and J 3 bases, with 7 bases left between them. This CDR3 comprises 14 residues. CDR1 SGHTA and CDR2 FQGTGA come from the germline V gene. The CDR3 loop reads CASSLTLVTDTQYF. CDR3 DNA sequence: TGTGCCAGCAGCTTAACCTTGGTGACAGATACGCAGTATTTT.

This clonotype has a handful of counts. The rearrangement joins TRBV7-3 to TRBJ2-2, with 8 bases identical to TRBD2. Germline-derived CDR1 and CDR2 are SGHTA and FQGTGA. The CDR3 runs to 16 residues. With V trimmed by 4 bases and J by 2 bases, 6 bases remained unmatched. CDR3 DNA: TGTGCCAGCAGCTCCGTAGGACTAGCTAACACCGGGGAGCTGTTTTTT. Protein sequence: CASSSVGLANTGELFF. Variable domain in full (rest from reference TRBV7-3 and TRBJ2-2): GAGVSQTPSNKVTEKGKYVELRCDPISGHTALYWYRQSLGQGPEFLIYFQGTGAADDSGLPNDRFFAVRPEGSVSTLKIQRTERGDSAVYLCASSSVGLANTGELFFGEGSRLTVL.

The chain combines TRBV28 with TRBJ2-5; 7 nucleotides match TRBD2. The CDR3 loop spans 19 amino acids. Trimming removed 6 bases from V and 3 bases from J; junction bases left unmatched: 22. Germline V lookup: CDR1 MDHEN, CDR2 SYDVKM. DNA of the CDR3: TGTGCCAGCAGCGTTTGGTTTGGGTACGGGGGAGGGGATAAAGAGACCCAGTACTTC. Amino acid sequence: CASSVWFGYGGGDKETQYF.

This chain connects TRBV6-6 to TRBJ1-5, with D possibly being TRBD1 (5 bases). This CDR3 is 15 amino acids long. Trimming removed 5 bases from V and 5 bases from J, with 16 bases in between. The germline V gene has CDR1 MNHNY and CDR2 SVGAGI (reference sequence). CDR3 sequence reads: CASSPGRNTYQPQHF. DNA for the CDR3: TGTGCCAGCAGTCCGGGACGGAATACTTATCAGCCCCAGCATTTT.

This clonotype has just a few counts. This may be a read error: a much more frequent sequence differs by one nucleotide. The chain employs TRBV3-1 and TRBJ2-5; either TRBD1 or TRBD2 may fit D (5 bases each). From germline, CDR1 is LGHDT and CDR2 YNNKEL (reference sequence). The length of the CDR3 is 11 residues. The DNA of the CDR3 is TGTGCCAGCAGCCAAGAGGGGACCCGGTACTTC. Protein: CASSQEGTRYF.

The CDR3 here is CASSLAGTGARETQYF. The CDR3 bases are TGTGCCAGCAGCTTAGCCGGGACAGGGGCACGAGAGACCCAGTACTTC. V usage is TRBV7-2 and J usage is TRBJ2-5, with 10 bases that match TRBD1. The CDR3 totals 16 residues. J lost 4 bases, V lost 0 bases, and 5 bases had no gene match. The germline gives CDR1 SGHTA, CDR2 FQGNSA.